Included here is one TCR beta chain sequence, with context. These data are taken from a study of control samples from healthy donors and cancer patients. The method was immunoSEQ multiplex PCR; TCRdb's version includes in-frame clones alone and lacks a portion of them. Among about 150,000 clones listed, about 94% were seen once. In germline, CDR1 is LGHNA, CDR2 YNFKEQ. The CDR3 totals 14 residues. V shed 5 bases and J shed 2 bases, with 12 bases lying between them. The source of this sequence is a man in his forties or fifties in good health. The sequencing input was blood. The genes are TRBV4-2 and TRBJ1-1, with D possibly matching TRBD1 (6 bases). The CDR3 protein is CASSSLQGNTEAFF. CDR3 nucleotide sequence: TGTGCCAGCAGCAGTCTACAGGGAAACACTGAAGCTTTCTTT.